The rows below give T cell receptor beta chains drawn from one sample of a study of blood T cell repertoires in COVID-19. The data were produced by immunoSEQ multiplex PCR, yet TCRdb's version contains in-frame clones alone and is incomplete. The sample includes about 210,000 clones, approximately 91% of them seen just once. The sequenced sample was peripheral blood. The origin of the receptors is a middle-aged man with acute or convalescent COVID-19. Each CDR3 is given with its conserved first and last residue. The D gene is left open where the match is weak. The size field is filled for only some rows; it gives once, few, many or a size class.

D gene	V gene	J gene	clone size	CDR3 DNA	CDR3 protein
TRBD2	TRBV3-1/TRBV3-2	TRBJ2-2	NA	TGTGCCAGCAGCCAAGAAGGGCTAGCGGGGGGCACCGGGGAGCTGTTTTTT	CASSQEGLAGGTGELFF
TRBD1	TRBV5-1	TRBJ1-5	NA	TGCGCCAGCAGTCCCGGGACAGGGGAAAGACAGCCCCAGCATTTT	CASSPGTGERQPQHF
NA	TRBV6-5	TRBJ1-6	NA	TGTGCCTGCTACAGGCAACTTGGGAATAATTCACCCCTCCACTTT	CACYRQLGNNSPLHF
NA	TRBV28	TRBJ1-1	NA	TGTGCCAGCAGTTCCTCAGGGAAATTGACTGAAGCTTTCTTT	CASSSSGKLTEAFF
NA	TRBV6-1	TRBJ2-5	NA	TGTGCCAGCAGTGAAGCGGCAGGGGACAAGACCCAGTACTTC	CASSEAAGDKTQYF
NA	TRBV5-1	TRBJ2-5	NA	TGCGCCAGCAGCTTGGAATCAAGCGCGGAGACCCAGTACTTC	CASSLESSAETQYF
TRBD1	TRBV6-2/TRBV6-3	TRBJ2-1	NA	TGTGCCAGCAGTTACCGACAGGGCCATCACAATGAGCAGTTCTTC	CASSYRQGHHNEQFF
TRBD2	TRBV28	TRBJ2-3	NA	TGTGCCAGCAGTCGCAGCGGGAGACTAGGGGGGTCCGCAGATACGCAGTATTTT	CASSRSGRLGGSADTQYF
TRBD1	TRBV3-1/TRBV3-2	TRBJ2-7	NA	TGTGCCAGCAGCCACGGGGACAGGGCCTACGAGCAGTACTTC	CASSHGDRAYEQYF
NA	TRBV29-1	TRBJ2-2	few	TGCAGCGTTGTAGTGGGGGGTTCGAACACCGGGGAGCTGTTTTTT	CSVVVGGSNTGELFF
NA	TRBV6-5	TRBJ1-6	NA	TGTGCCAGCAGTTACAGGGAGAATTCACCCCTCCACTTT	CASSYRENSPLHF
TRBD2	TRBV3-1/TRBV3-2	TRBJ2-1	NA	TGTGCCAGCAGCCCACCCGGGACTAGCGGGGGAAATAACAATGAGCAGTTCTTC	CASSPPGTSGGNNNEQFF
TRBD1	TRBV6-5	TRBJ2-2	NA	TGTGCCAGCTTCCCGGGACAGGGGGCGACCGGGGAGCTGTTTTTT	CASFPGQGATGELFF
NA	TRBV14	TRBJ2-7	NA	TGTGCCAGCAGCCTCAGGGAAGGCTACGAGCAGTACTTC	CASSLREGYEQYF
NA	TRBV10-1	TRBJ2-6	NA	TGCGCCAGCAGTACCGGGGCTGGGGCCAACGTCCTGACTTTC	CASSTGAGANVLTF
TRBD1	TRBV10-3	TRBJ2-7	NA	TGTGCCATAGGGGGACAGGGGGTCTACGAGCAGTACTTC	CAIGGQGVYEQYF
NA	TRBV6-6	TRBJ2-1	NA	TGTGCCAGCAGTTCCCGCTACTACAATGAGCAGTTCTTC	CASSSRYYNEQFF